These 10 T cell receptor beta chains were all obtained from the same sample, sequenced in a study of cytomegalovirus exposure and HLA in healthy donors. Method: immunoSEQ multiplex PCR; TCRdb's copy keeps in-frame clones and lacks some. The sample includes more than 250,000 clones, around 87% seen only once; the top ten take approximately 1.1%. The sequencing input was PBMCs. The receptors were sampled from a woman under 40 in good health and CMV-seropositive.

V usage is TRBV2 and J usage is TRBJ2-3, with TRBD2 identical over 7 bases. J was trimmed by 4 bases and V by 11 bases; bases with no gene match: 6. The CDR3 spans 12 residues. The germline gives CDR1 SNHLY, CDR2 FYNNEI. The CDR3 sequence is CAPGGLPDTQYF. CDR3 bases: TGTGCCCCCGGGGGGTTGCCAGATACGCAGTATTTT.

V is TRBV7-8 and J is TRBJ1-6; no clear D. Trimming took off 2 bases at V and 6 bases at J, with 14 bases between the two ends. The CDR3 sequence is 16 residues long. Germline V lookup: CDR1 SGHVS, CDR2 FQNEAQ. CDR3 DNA: TGTGCCAGCAGCTTAATATCCGGGCCTGTTAATTCACCCCTCCACTTT. Amino acid sequence: CASSLISGPVNSPLHF.

The rearrangement joins TRBV5-6 to TRBJ2-7; D is perhaps TRBD2 (7 bases). V lost 2 bases, J lost 7 bases, and 16 bases lay in between. The V gene's germline CDR1 is SGHDT and CDR2 YYEEEE. The length of the CDR3 is 14 residues. This chain's CDR3 is CASSFLAVRGEQYF. Written as DNA, the CDR3 is TGTGCCAGCAGCTTCCTAGCGGTTAGGGGGGAGCAGTACTTC.

There are a few counts of this clone. This sample also contains other DNA sequences that code for the same CDR3. The V call is TRBV30, the J call TRBJ1-1; D is ambiguous. V dropped 5 bases and J dropped 0 bases, with 7 bases sitting between them. CDR1 and CDR2 (germline): GTSNPN, SVGIG (reference sequence). The CDR3 has 12 residues. The CDR3 bases are TGTGCCTGGGGAATAATGAACACTGAAGCTTTCTTT. Translation gives CAWGIMNTEAFF.

The V call is TRBV27, the J call TRBJ1-5; 7 nucleotides agree with TRBD1. Losses at the gene ends were 4 bases for V and 13 bases for J; bases not matched to a gene: 16. Germline V CDR1 and CDR2: MNHEY, SMNVEV (reference sequence). This CDR3 has 15 amino acids. This chain's CDR3 is CASSSSLTGQFDQHF. The CDR3 nucleotides read TGTGCCAGCAGTTCTTCACTCACGGGACAGTTCGATCAGCATTTT.

The chain couples TRBV5-6 to TRBJ1-1, with TRBD1 matching 7 bases. V shed 4 bases, J shed 5 bases, and the junction held 14 bases outside the gene matches. The CDR3 spans 16 residues. Per the germline V gene, CDR1 is SGHDT and CDR2 is YYEEEE. CDR3 bases: TGTGCCAGCAGCCAAGGACAGGTGGGGTGGGGGACTGAAGCTTTCTTT. It specifies CASSQGQVGWGTEAFF.

This sequence joins TRBV2 and TRBJ2-2; D tentatively reads TRBD1 or TRBD2 (5 bases each). The CDR3 spans 16 residues. CDR1 is SNHLY, CDR2 FYNNEI, per germline. V gave up 8 bases and J gave up 9 bases, with 25 bases separating them. In DNA, the CDR3 is TGTGCCAGCCAACTGACCAGGACCCTAGGGGACCGGGAGCTGTTTTTT. Protein: CASQLTRTLGDRELFF.

The V and J genes are TRBV6-5 and TRBJ2-5, with TRBD1 identical over 8 bases. J gave up 5 bases and V 6 bases, and 5 bases lay outside the gene matches. CDR1 is MNHEY, CDR2 SVGAGI, per germline. The CDR3 has 13 amino acids. Here the CDR3 reads CASRMTGEETQYF. Here the CDR3 DNA reads TGTGCCAGCAGAATGACAGGGGAGGAGACCCAGTACTTC.

J is TRBJ2-3 and V is TRBV28; TRBD1 matches 7 bases. There are 15 residues in the CDR3. Looked up from germline, CDR1 is MDHEN and CDR2 is SYDVKM. Trimming cost V 6 bases and J 6 bases; bases outside gene matches: 12. For the CDR3, the DNA is TGTGCCAGCAGCTCCGCAGGCCAGGGGGAGGATACGCAGTATTTT. Protein sequence: CASSSAGQGEDTQYF.

The CDR3 loop reads CASSPLGALNTEAFF. For the CDR3, the DNA is TGTGCCAGCAGCCCTCTGGGAGCTTTGAACACTGAAGCTTTCTTT. The chain is built from TRBV27 and TRBJ1-1; no clear D. V dropped 6 bases and J dropped 0 bases, with 14 bases sitting between them. This CDR3 comprises 15 residues. The germline V gene encodes CDR1 MNHEY and CDR2 SMNVEV (reference sequence).